These 2 T cell receptor beta chains were sequenced from one sample in a study of blood T cell repertoires in COVID-19. Measured with immunoSEQ multiplex PCR; TCRdb has only the in-frame clones, and not every one. Among 200,000 or so clones listed, around 84% were seen once. The sample was peripheral blood. The receptors stem from a man in his fifties or sixties who had recovered from COVID-19.

On this clone itself: This CDR3 is also generated by other DNA sequences in the sample. The V and J genes are TRBV18 and TRBJ1-5, with 7 bases that match TRBD1. CDR1 KGHSH and CDR2 LQKENI come from the germline V gene. The CDR3 covers 14 residues. With 4 bases clipped from V and 2 bases from J, the junction kept 2 bases outside the gene matches. The CDR3 bases are TGTGCCAGCTCACAAGGACAGGGCAATCAGCCCCAGCATTTT. Amino acid sequence: CASSQGQGNQPQHF.

The chain employs TRBV7-9 and TRBJ1-4; 8 nucleotides align to TRBD1. The CDR3 has 17 residues. Trimming cost V 4 bases and J 4 bases; bases outside gene matches: 11. CDR1 is SEHNR, CDR2 FQNEAQ, per germline (reference sequence). The CDR3 loop reads CASSSSPAQGVNEKLFF. DNA of the CDR3: TGTGCCAGCAGCTCCTCACCCGCACAGGGGGTTAATGAAAAACTGTTTTTT.